This entry lists 28 T cell receptor beta chains sequenced from one sample in a study of identical twins (dated by TCRdb to the mid-2010s). Library method: 5' RACE. The instrument was an Illumina HiSeq 2000. Using fastp trimming at Q25 and MiXCR clonotype assembly, TCRdb reanalyzed the public sequencing data and kept in-frame beta chains. Entries that share a CDR3 protein sequence are merged under the most common genes and DNA. Within this sample are 450,000 to 650,000 distinct CDR3 sequences, with around 9.6% of them counted one time only. The ten largest make up approximately 3.2% of the sample. These data also featured in a second study, about yellow fever vaccine responses in identical twins.

What was sequenced was PBMCs. These receptors were collected from a young woman in good health.

This clonotype showed up just a few times. The V gene is TRBV5-1, the J gene TRBJ1-1, with TRBD1 matching 7 bases. Germline loops: CDR1 SGHRS, CDR2 YFSETQ. V lost 3 bases, J lost 4 bases, and 12 bases stayed unmatched. This CDR3 is 16 amino acids long. CDR3 amino acids: CASSWVGRGLSTEAFF. CDR3 nucleotides: TGCGCCAGCAGCTGGGTGGGCAGGGGGTTGAGCACTGAAGCTTTCTTT.

This clonotype has at least ten counts. This sequence joins TRBV28 and TRBJ2-7; D remains ambiguous. V lost 6 bases to trimming and J lost 3 bases, with 3 bases between them. This CDR3 region has 10 residues. Germline values: CDR1 MDHEN, CDR2 SYDVKM. The CDR3 spells CASSRYEQYF. The CDR3 region has the DNA TGTGCCAGCAGCCGCTACGAGCAGTACTTC.

This clonotype was detected a few times. The chain recombines TRBV5-6 with TRBJ2-1; D is uncertain. Germline assignment: CDR1 SGHDT and CDR2 YYEEEE. This CDR3 spans 13 amino acids. V was cut by 1 base and J by 6 bases, with 8 bases left in between. As DNA, the CDR3 is TGTGCCAGCAGCTTGAGACTCCCCAATGAGCAGTTCTTC. This gives the protein CASSLRLPNEQFF. The whole variable domain, filled in from reference TRBV5-6 and TRBJ2-1, reads DAGVTQSPTHLIKTRGQQVTLRCSPKSGHDTVSWYQQALGQGPQFIFQYYEEEERQRGNFPDRFSGHQFPNYSSELNVNALLLGDSALYLCASSLRLPNEQFFGPGTRLTVL.

The chain uses TRBV20-1 and TRBJ2-5, with 9 bases fitting TRBD1. V gave up 7 bases and J gave up 5 bases; unmatched junction bases: 11. From germline, CDR1 is DFQATT and CDR2 SNEGSKA (reference sequence). CDR3 length: 14 amino acids. The CDR3 loop is CSGWTGAFKETQYF. CDR3 bases: TGCAGTGGATGGACAGGGGCCTTCAAGGAGACCCAGTACTTC.

The chain has TRBV7-6 and TRBJ2-1, with 10 positions matching TRBD2. J was trimmed by 2 bases and V by 5 bases; bases with no gene match: 12. Germline CDR1 and CDR2: SGHVS and FNYEAQ. This CDR3 comprises 18 residues. CDR3 amino acids: CASSATSGTSPPYNEQFF. CDR3 sequence (DNA): TGTGCCAGCAGCGCAACTAGCGGGACCTCCCCGCCCTACAATGAGCAGTTCTTC.

The J gene is TRBJ1-6, the V gene TRBV6-2 or TRBV6-3; TRBD1 agrees at 9 bases. Unmatched junction bases numbered 6, after V lost 2 bases and J lost 7 bases. The V gene's germline CDR1 is MNHEY and CDR2 SVGEGT. This CDR3 comprises 16 residues. DNA for the CDR3: TGTGCCAGCAGTTACAATCCCGGACAGGGGAATTCACCCCTCCACTTT. It codes for CASSYNPGQGNSPLHF.

The chain combines TRBV7-2 with TRBJ1-2, with no clear D. CDR3 size: 14 residues. V lost 1 base and J lost 4, with 10 bases in between. The germline gives CDR1 SGHTA, CDR2 FQGNSA. The CDR3 reads CASSLVPGSYGYTF. The CDR3 nucleotides read TGTGCCAGCAGCTTAGTCCCCGGGAGCTATGGCTACACCTTC. The full variable domain, in which reference TRBV7-2 and TRBJ1-2 provide the parts outside the CDR3, is GAGVSQSPSNKVTEKGKDVELRCDPISGHTALYWYRQSLGQGLEFLIYFQGNSAPDKSGLPSDRFSAERTGGSVSTLTIQRTQQEDSAVYLCASSLVPGSYGYTFGSGTRLTVV.

This clonotype was found a few times. CDR3 region: CASSENGGRDEQFF. The CDR3, as DNA: TGTGCCAGCAGTGAAAACGGGGGAAGGGATGAGCAGTTCTTC. V usage is TRBV2 and J usage is TRBJ2-1, with TRBD2 as a possible D gene (6 bases). Looked up from germline, CDR1 is SNHLY and CDR2 is FYNNEI. The CDR3 runs to 14 residues. Trimming shortened V by 2 bases and J by 8 bases, and 13 bases separated the two germline ends.

V and J are TRBV5-1 and TRBJ1-6; 7 bases match TRBD1. The germline V gene encodes CDR1 SGHRS and CDR2 YFSETQ. Germline trimming cut 0 bases from V and 7 bases from J; bases unmatched to any gene: 10. This CDR3 comprises 17 residues. CDR3 region: CASSLVLTGTENSPLHF. The CDR3 DNA follows: TGCGCCAGCAGCTTGGTCTTAACCGGGACAGAGAATTCACCCCTCCACTTT. Filled out from reference TRBV5-1 and TRBJ1-6, the complete variable domain reads KAGVTQTPRYLIKTRGQQVTLSCSPISGHRSVSWYQQTPGQGLQFLFEYFSETQRNKGNFPGRFSGRQFSNSRSEMNVSTLELGDSALYLCASSLVLTGTENSPLHFGNGTRLTVT.

CDR3 amino acids: CASMLGGRYTDTQYF. The CDR3 DNA reads TGTGCCAGCATGTTGGGCGGGAGATACACAGATACGCAGTATTTT. The rearrangement joins TRBV6-5 to TRBJ2-3; the match to TRBD2 covers 7 bases. Germline V CDR1 and CDR2: MNHEY, SVGAGI. Germline trimming cut 7 bases from V and 2 bases from J; bases unmatched to any gene: 9. The CDR3 consists of 15 residues.

The chain uses TRBV7-8 and TRBJ2-3, with unresolved D. V lost 5 bases to trimming and J lost 0 bases, with 12 bases between them. CDR1 and CDR2 (germline): SGHVS, FQNEAQ. The CDR3 has 15 residues. DNA of the CDR3: TGTGCCAGCAGCCCATCTTCCTCTAGCACAGATACGCAGTATTTT. As protein: CASSPSSSSTDTQYF.

The V gene is TRBV14, the J gene TRBJ1-6; TRBD1 matches 7 bases. J lost 8 bases, V lost 7 bases, and 5 bases had no gene match. Germline V CDR1 and CDR2: SGHDN, FVKESK. CDR3 length equals 13 residues. CDR3 nucleotides: TGTGCCAGCAACCGACAGGGTTATTCACCCCTCCACTTT. Translating gives CASNRQGYSPLHF.

The J gene is TRBJ2-7, the V gene TRBV4-2, with 9 nucleotides matching TRBD1. Germline V gives CDR1 LGHNA, CDR2 YNFKEQ. The length of the CDR3 is 17 residues. V shed 2 bases and J 3 bases; nucleotides not matched to a gene: 11. CDR3 sequence (DNA): TGTGCCAGCAGCCAACTCTCCGGGACAGGGAGCAGCTACGAGCAGTACTTC. Translated: CASSQLSGTGSSYEQYF.

This clonotype was seen many times. This sequence joins TRBV5-1 and TRBJ1-1, with unresolved D. Germline CDR1 is SGHRS and CDR2 is YFSETQ. The length of the CDR3 is 12 residues. V lost 5 bases to trimming and J lost 4 bases, with 9 bases between them. CDR3 protein: CASSSAGTEAFF. In DNA form, the CDR3 reads TGCGCCAGCAGTTCCGCAGGCACTGAAGCTTTCTTT.

There are many counts of this clonotype. The V and J genes are TRBV20-1 and TRBJ1-1; D may be TRBD1 (5 bases). Trimming removed 3 bases at V and 4 bases at J, with 6 bases between. From germline, CDR1 is DFQATT and CDR2 SNEGSKA (reference sequence). The CDR3 runs 11 residues. In DNA form, the CDR3 reads TGCAGTGCTAGGGGGGGCACTGAAGCTTTCTTT. This translates into CSARGGTEAFF.

This clonotype was counted at least ten times. The V and J genes are TRBV29-1 and TRBJ2-1, with 8 bases lining up with TRBD2. V lost 7 bases, J lost 8 bases, and 10 bases stayed unmatched. Germline V CDR1 and CDR2: SQVTM, ANQGSEA. The CDR3 covers 13 residues. CDR3 in DNA: TGCAGCGCTCATTCTGCGGGAGGCTATGAGCAGTTCTTC. Its protein product is CSAHSAGGYEQFF.

This clonotype was observed many times. The chain is built from TRBV7-9 and TRBJ2-1; 11 bases fit TRBD2. The CDR3 is made up of 16 amino acids. CDR1 and CDR2 (germline): SEHNR, FQNEAQ (reference sequence). V shed 1 base and J 6 bases; nucleotides not matched to a gene: 5. This CDR3 is CASSLVQTSGINEQFF. The CDR3 DNA sequence: TGTGCCAGCAGCTTAGTCCAGACTAGCGGGATCAATGAGCAGTTCTTC.

This chain joins TRBV4-3 and TRBJ2-3; D uncertain. Germline assignment: CDR1 LGHNA and CDR2 YSLEER. The CDR3 covers 14 residues. V was shortened by 0 bases and J by 4 bases, with 8 bases between the two germline ends. The CDR3 DNA is TGCGCCAGCAGCCAAGATGGCGGCTCAGATACGCAGTATTTT. Translated: CASSQDGGSDTQYF.

This sequence joins TRBV7-3 and TRBJ2-7; TRBD1 agrees at 8 bases. V was pared by 2 bases and J by 8 bases, with 8 bases of the junction left unmatched. CDR1 SGHTA and CDR2 FQGTGA come from the germline V gene. The CDR3 consists of 14 residues. The CDR3 loop is CASSLGTGSTKQYF. CDR3 bases: TGTGCCAGCAGCTTAGGGACAGGATCTACGAAGCAGTACTTC.

The sample holds many counts of this clonotype. This chain's CDR3 is CASSTYIKPDTQYF. CDR3 bases: TGTGCCAGCAGTACGTACATAAAACCAGATACGCAGTATTTT. This chain connects TRBV12-3 or TRBV12-4 to TRBJ2-3; no definite D call. V was pared by 5 bases and J by 4 bases, with 13 bases between. The CDR3 is made up of 14 amino acids.

This clonotype was recorded a few times. The rearrangement joins TRBV29-1 to TRBJ2-1; D is tentatively TRBD1 or TRBD2 (6 bases each). The CDR3 sequence is 18 residues long. CDR1 and CDR2 from the germline V gene are SQVTM and ANQGSEA. V was clipped by 6 bases and J by 2 bases, with 26 bases between them. The CDR3 DNA sequence: TGCAGCGTCAGGGGCCCGCGCGGGACCCTAAAAGCCTACAATGAGCAGTTCTTC. Translated, it gives CSVRGPRGTLKAYNEQFF.

The rearrangement uses TRBV9 and TRBJ2-5; D not certain. Trimming removed 0 bases from V and 4 bases from J, with 13 bases in between. This CDR3 comprises 15 residues. Germline CDR1 is SGDLS and CDR2 is YYNGEE. The DNA for the CDR3 is TGTGCCAGCAGCGTAGTGTTGGGCGGAATAGAGACCCAGTACTTC. It specifies CASSVVLGGIETQYF.

This clonotype came up many times. This sequence joins TRBV12-3 or TRBV12-4 and TRBJ2-1; TRBD2 might be the D (5 bases). Between the trimmed V and J ends, which lost 9 bases and 4 bases, there was a span of 10 bases. This CDR3 comprises 12 residues. The DNA for the CDR3 is TGTGCCAGTAGACCGGGGTACAATGAGCAGTTCTTC. Protein sequence: CASRPGYNEQFF.

V gene TRBV4-2 combines with J gene TRBJ1-4, with a possible D match to TRBD1 (6 bases). This CDR3 region has 15 residues. Trimming cost V 0 bases and J 8 bases, with 13 bases left between them. From germline, CDR1 is LGHNA and CDR2 YNFKEQ. The CDR3 nucleotides read TGTGCCAGCAGCCAAGAAACAGGGTCTGTAGAAAAACTGTTTTTT. Protein: CASSQETGSVEKLFF.

This clonotype has a handful of counts. The J gene is TRBJ1-2, the V gene TRBV29-1, with TRBD1 identical over 10 bases. Germline CDR1 SQVTM, CDR2 ANQGSEA. V dropped 1 base and J dropped 2; count of bases not matched to a gene: 7. There are 16 residues in the CDR3. The CDR3 reads CSVEGGETGGNYGYTF. DNA of the CDR3: TGCAGCGTTGAAGGAGGAGAGACAGGGGGCAACTATGGCTACACCTTC.

A few counts support this clonotype. V and J are TRBV5-4 and TRBJ2-1; 10 nucleotides match TRBD2. Germline CDR1 reads SGHNT; CDR2 reads YYREEE (reference sequence). With V trimmed by 4 bases and J by 8 bases, 6 bases remained unmatched. The CDR3 spans 14 residues. The CDR3 DNA reads as TGTGCCAGCAGCAGGCCTAGCGGGAGCGATGAGCAGTTCTTC. This sequence encodes CASSRPSGSDEQFF.

This chain uses TRBV6-1 with TRBJ2-1, with 10 positions matching TRBD1. The length of the CDR3 is 15 residues. Germline loops: CDR1 MNHNS, CDR2 SASEGT. The V segment lost 6 bases and the J segment 7 bases; nucleotides outside the gene matches: 9. CDR3 coding DNA: TGTGCCAGCAGATTGACAGGGGGCGCGTCTAATGAGCAGTTCTTC. Its translation: CASRLTGGASNEQFF.

This clonotype was detected ten times or more. V usage is TRBV29-1 and J usage is TRBJ2-1; D perhaps matches TRBD1 (6 bases). The CDR3 has 14 amino acids. Germline-derived CDR1 and CDR2 are SQVTM and ANQGSEA. V was shortened by 4 bases and J by 0 bases, with 10 bases between the two germline ends. CDR3 DNA: TGCAGCGTTGTACAGGGATTCTCCTACAATGAGCAGTTCTTC. Residues: CSVVQGFSYNEQFF.